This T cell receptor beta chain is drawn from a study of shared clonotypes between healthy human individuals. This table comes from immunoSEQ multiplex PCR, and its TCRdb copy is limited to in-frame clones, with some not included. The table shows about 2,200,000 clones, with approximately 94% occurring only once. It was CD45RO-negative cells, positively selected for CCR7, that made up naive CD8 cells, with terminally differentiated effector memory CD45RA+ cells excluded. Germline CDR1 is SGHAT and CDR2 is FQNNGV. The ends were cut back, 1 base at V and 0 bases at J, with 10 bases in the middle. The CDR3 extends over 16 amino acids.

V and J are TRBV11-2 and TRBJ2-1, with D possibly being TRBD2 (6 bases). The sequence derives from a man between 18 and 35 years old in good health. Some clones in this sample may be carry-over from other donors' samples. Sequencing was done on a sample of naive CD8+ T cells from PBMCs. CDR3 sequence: CASSLVAGSSYNEQFF. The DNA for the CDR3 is TGTGCCAGCAGCTTAGTGGCGGGGAGCTCCTACAATGAGCAGTTCTTC.